The rows below give T cell receptor beta chains drawn from one sample of a study of CD8+ T cells in alopecia areata. Profiled with immunoSEQ multiplex PCR; TCRdb holds only in-frame clones, not every one. This sample has about 150,000 clones, with roughly 50% found just once. Specimen: CD4+ T cells sorted from blood. The receptors derive from a human donor in good health. CDR3s include the opening cysteine and the closing phenylalanine or tryptophan. The D gene is left open where the match is weak. Only part of the rows carry a size: once, few, many, or a class if the clone is expanded.

abundance	v_gene	d_gene	j_gene	CDR3nt	CDR3aa
.	TRBV29-1	.	TRBJ2-3	TGCAGCGTTGAATATCTACATGATACGCAGTATTTT	CSVEYLHDTQYF
few	TRBV29-1	.	TRBJ2-2	TGCAGCGTTGCCCACCTCGAAAGCACCGGGGAGCTGTTTTTT	CSVAHLESTGELFF
.	TRBV23-1	TRBD2	TRBJ2-3	TGCGCCAGCAGTCCAGCGGGAGTCCCCACGCAGTATTTT	CASSPAGVPTQYF
.	TRBV6-5	.	TRBJ2-5	TGTGCCAGCAATTCCCCGAGGGGTGGGAAGACCCAGTACTTC	CASNSPRGGKTQYF
.	TRBV23-1	.	TRBJ2-7	TGCGCCAGCCTCGCACAGCCCCCTACCGAGCAGTACTTC	CASLAQPPTEQYF
few	TRBV5-6	.	TRBJ2-5	TGTGCCAGTTTCGCAGGGTCGGCAGAGACCCAGTACTTC	CASFAGSAETQYF
.	TRBV29-1	TRBD1	TRBJ2-6	TGCAGCGTAACGGACAGGGAAAGCTCTGGGGCCAACGTCCTGACTTTC	CSVTDRESSGANVLTF
.	TRBV30	.	TRBJ2-5	TGTGCCTGGAAGTCTAAGGAGACCCAGTACTTC	CAWKSKETQYF
.	TRBV29-1	.	TRBJ2-1	TGCAGCGTTGAACCCGGACTTGAGCAGTTCTTC	CSVEPGLEQFF
few	TRBV30	.	TRBJ2-7	TGTGCCTGGGGGGCAGGCGAGCAGTACTTC	CAWGAGEQYF
.	TRBV27	.	TRBJ2-5	TGTGCCAGCACCCCTCCAGGGGTTGAAGAGACCCAGTACTTC	CASTPPGVEETQYF
.	TRBV6-5	.	TRBJ2-7	TGTGCCAGCAGTGCCCCCGGGACGGTCTCCTACGAGCAGTACTTC	CASSAPGTVSYEQYF
.	TRBV5-1	TRBD2	TRBJ2-3	TGCGCCAGCAGCTTGGAACTAGCGGGAGTAACAGATACGCAGTATTTT	CASSLELAGVTDTQYF
.	TRBV6-4	.	TRBJ2-1	TGTGCCAGCAGCAAGACTAGTTGGGATGAGCAGTTCTTC	CASSKTSWDEQFF
once	TRBV29-1	.	TRBJ2-3	TGCAGCGTTGATGTGGGAGTGGCAGATACGCAGTATTTT	CSVDVGVADTQYF
.	TRBV23-1	.	TRBJ1-1	TGCGCCAGCACCGGCGGGCCGATGAACACTGAAGCTTTCTTT	CASTGGPMNTEAFF
once	TRBV11-2	TRBD2	TRBJ2-3	TGTGCCAGCAGCGCTAGCGGTTTTCGCACAGATACGCAGTATTTT	CASSASGFRTDTQYF
.	TRBV29-1	.	TRBJ1-1	TGCAGCGTTGAAGGGTGGAGCATGAACACTGAAGCTTTCTTT	CSVEGWSMNTEAFF
.	TRBV29-1	.	TRBJ2-1	TGCAGCGTTGAAATCGCCGTTTGGCGAAGGAATGAGCAGTTCTTC	CSVEIAVWRRNEQFF
.	TRBV18	.	TRBJ2-7	TGTGCCAGCTCAAAGGGGATTGACTACGAGCAGTACTTC	CASSKGIDYEQYF
.	TRBV20-1	.	TRBJ1-2	TGCAGTGCTTCGGGTTTTATCGGCTACACCTTC	CSASGFIGYTF
.	TRBV6-5	.	TRBJ2-7	TGTGCCAGCAACGGGGACGTCGGTGGGAAGTACTTC	CASNGDVGGKYF
.	TRBV27	TRBD2	TRBJ2-3	TGTGCCAGCAGGACTAGCGGGAGAGCGCAGTATTTT	CASRTSGRAQYF
.	TRBV13	.	TRBJ1-1	TGTGCCAGCAGCTTGAGAGGAATGAACACTGAAGCTTTCTTT	CASSLRGMNTEAFF
few	TRBV12-5	.	TRBJ2-3	TGTGCTAGTGTGTTGGATGCTGCAGATACGCAGTATTTT	CASVLDAADTQYF
.	TRBV5-1	.	TRBJ2-7	TGCGCCAGCAGCTTGACCCCGGGACGCCCGGCCTACGAGCAGTACTTC	CASSLTPGRPAYEQYF
few	TRBV13	.	TRBJ2-1	TGTGCCAGCAGCTTAGATGATGAGCAGTTCTTC	CASSLDDEQFF
.	TRBV5-6	.	TRBJ2-5	TGTGCCAGCAGCCGGGTCGATTACCAAGAGACCCAGTACTTC	CASSRVDYQETQYF
.	TRBV6-6	.	TRBJ2-6	TGTGCCAGCAGTTTGACGGGCTCTGGGGCCAACGTCCTGACTTTC	CASSLTGSGANVLTF
.	TRBV5-6	.	TRBJ1-4	TGTGCCAGCAGCTTGGGCACAGGAACTAATGAAAAACTGTTTTTT	CASSLGTGTNEKLFF
few	TRBV27	.	TRBJ2-7	TGTGCCAGCAGTTCCAAGGGTGTTGGTCTCTACGAGCAGTACTTC	CASSSKGVGLYEQYF
few	TRBV4-2	.	TRBJ2-1	TGTGCCAGCAGCCAAGACTATTCCGGCAGTGAGCAGTTCTTC	CASSQDYSGSEQFF
.	TRBV9	.	TRBJ2-3	TGTGCCAGCAGCCAAAATCCAGCGGGAGATACGCAGTATTTT	CASSQNPAGDTQYF
.	TRBV29-1	TRBD2	TRBJ2-1	TGCAGCGTTGAGGGGACTAGCGGGAGTAAGCAGTTCTTC	CSVEGTSGSKQFF
.	TRBV2	.	TRBJ2-1	TGTGCCAGCAGCGTTACTAGATCCTCCTACAATGAGCAGTTCTTC	CASSVTRSSYNEQFF
.	TRBV28	TRBD1	TRBJ2-1	TGTGCCAGCAGTCTTCGATCGACAGGGGGCCTCAATGAGCAGTTCTTC	CASSLRSTGGLNEQFF
.	TRBV6-6	TRBD1	TRBJ1-5	TGTGCCAGCCCGAACAGGGGACGAAATCAGCCCCAGCATTTT	CASPNRGRNQPQHF
.	TRBV10-3	.	TRBJ1-2	TGTGCCATCAGTGAATCCGTGACGGTCAGTTATGGCTACACCTTC	CAISESVTVSYGYTF
few	TRBV30	.	TRBJ2-2	TGTGCCTGGAGTCCGTCGACAGGACGGGAGCTGTTTTTT	CAWSPSTGRELFF
few	TRBV29-1	TRBD2	TRBJ2-7	TGCAGCGTTGTCGAGCGGGAGGCCCCCTACGAGCAGTACTTC	CSVVEREAPYEQYF
.	TRBV30	.	TRBJ1-4	TGTGCCTGGAGTGAGGGCGGAAATGAAAAACTGTTTTTT	CAWSEGGNEKLFF
.	TRBV5-1	.	TRBJ1-5	TGCGCCAGCAGCTCTTCGACGGGCCAGCCCCAGCATTTT	CASSSSTGQPQHF
few	TRBV7-7	TRBD2	TRBJ2-5	TGTGCCAGCAGCCCCCGGCTGAGCGGGGGATATGGAGAGACCCAGTACTTC	CASSPRLSGGYGETQYF
few	TRBV28	.	TRBJ1-5	TGTGCCAGCAGTTTAATGGTCAGTCAGCCCCAGCATTTT	CASSLMVSQPQHF
.	TRBV4-1	TRBD1	TRBJ1-1	TGCGCCAGCAGCCAGGACAGGGGTGCGACGGCTTTCTTT	CASSQDRGATAFF
once	TRBV18	.	TRBJ2-5	TGTGCCAGCTCACCGGACTACTCTCCGGAGACCCAGTACTTC	CASSPDYSPETQYF